The rows below give T cell receptor beta chains drawn from one sample of a study of early T cells in non-severe SARS-CoV-2 infection. TCRdb independently ran MiXCR on the 5' RACE reads; one entry per CDR3 protein. The repertoire has tens of thousands of distinct CDR3 sequences, 5% to 6.5% of them found once; the top ten carry 7.6%. Material for sequencing was whole blood. These receptors were taken from an adult who was a healthcare worker with PCR-confirmed SARS-CoV-2 infection or an uninfected control (not recorded which). CDR3s include the opening cysteine and the closing phenylalanine or tryptophan. A D gene is named only where the DNA matches it firmly. Clone size is stated in some rows and not others, as once, few, many or a class when expanded.

J: TRBJ1-4
D: NA
V: TRBV19
size: many
DNA: TGTGCCAGTAGTAGGGCAGCAACTAATGAAAAACTGTTTTTT
CDR3: CASSRAATNEKLFF

J: TRBJ1-1
D: NA
V: TRBV10-2
size: NA
DNA: TGCGCCAGCAGTGGTGGAAGGGAAGCTTTCTTT
CDR3: CASSGGREAFF

J: TRBJ2-1
D: NA
V: TRBV28
size: many
DNA: TGTGCCAGCAGTTTACAGCGGGCACTCCTAAGGGGCTTCAATGAGCAGTTCTTC
CDR3: CASSLQRALLRGFNEQFF

J: TRBJ1-3
D: NA
V: TRBV11-2
size: many
DNA: TGTGCCAGCAGCTTGACAGGAGGTGGAAACACCATATATTTT
CDR3: CASSLTGGGNTIYF

J: TRBJ2-3
D: NA
V: TRBV11-2
size: many
DNA: TGTGCCAGCAGCTTACTCCCCGATACGCAGTATTTT
CDR3: CASSLLPDTQYF

J: TRBJ2-7
D: TRBD1
V: TRBV9
size: many
DNA: TGTGCCAGCAGCGTACGGGACAGACCCTACGAGCAGTACTTC
CDR3: CASSVRDRPYEQYF

J: TRBJ2-2
D: NA
V: TRBV6-5
size: NA
DNA: TGTGCCAGCAGTTACAGACCCAACACCGGGGAGCTGTTTTTT
CDR3: CASSYRPNTGELFF

J: TRBJ1-4
D: TRBD1
V: TRBV7-9
size: many
DNA: TGTGCCAGCAGCTTGGACAGGGGGTATGAAAAACTGTTTTTT
CDR3: CASSLDRGYEKLFF

J: TRBJ1-5
D: TRBD1
V: TRBV7-2
size: few
DNA: TGTGCCAGCAGTAGACAGGGAGGCAATCAGCCCCAGCATTTT
CDR3: CASSRQGGNQPQHF

J: TRBJ2-7
D: NA
V: TRBV28
size: NA
DNA: TGTGCCAGCACCCAGAGGCAGCCTTACTCCTACGAGCAGTACTTC
CDR3: CASTQRQPYSYEQYF

J: TRBJ1-2
D: TRBD1
V: TRBV19
size: many
DNA: TGTGCCAGTACCAAATCTCCGGGACAGGGGGCCTATGGCTACACCTTC
CDR3: CASTKSPGQGAYGYTF

J: TRBJ1-4
D: NA
V: TRBV20-1
size: many
DNA: TGCAGTGGTCAGGGTGATGAAAAACTGTTTTTT
CDR3: CSGQGDEKLFF

J: TRBJ1-4
D: NA
V: TRBV5-5
size: many
DNA: TGTGCCAGCAGCGTCACGTCAGGGAGTAATGAAAAACTGTTTTTT
CDR3: CASSVTSGSNEKLFF

J: TRBJ2-7
D: TRBD1
V: TRBV18
size: NA
DNA: TGTGCCAGCTCACCACCGGACAGGAGCTCCTACGAGCAGTACTTC
CDR3: CASSPPDRSSYEQYF

J: TRBJ2-1
D: NA
V: TRBV20-1
size: few
DNA: TGCAGTGCTAGTACCGATGTTACCTACAATGAGCAGTTCTTC
CDR3: CSASTDVTYNEQFF

J: TRBJ1-1
D: NA
V: TRBV11-2
size: many
DNA: TGTGCCAGCAGCTTAGAGTTCGGAAATAGGGGCACTGAAGCTTTCTTT
CDR3: CASSLEFGNRGTEAFF

J: TRBJ2-3
D: TRBD2
V: TRBV7-2
size: medium-sized
DNA: TGTGCCAGCAGCTTAGCGAGAGGACTAGCGGGAGGGCCCAGCACAGATACGCAGTATTTT
CDR3: CASSLARGLAGGPSTDTQYF

J: TRBJ2-7
D: TRBD1
V: TRBV4-2
size: many
DNA: TGTGCCAGCAGCCAAGCACAGGGGGCGACCTACGAGCAGTACTTC
CDR3: CASSQAQGATYEQYF

J: TRBJ2-4
D: TRBD2
V: TRBV7-2
size: many
DNA: TGTGCCAGCAGCTCCCCGTCCGGGACTAGCGGGAGTAAAGCCAAAAACATTCAGTACTTC
CDR3: CASSSPSGTSGSKAKNIQYF

J: TRBJ1-6
D: NA
V: TRBV6-1
size: NA
DNA: TGTGCCAGTCTCAGAGCAAGTAATTCACCCCTCCACTTT
CDR3: CASLRASNSPLHF